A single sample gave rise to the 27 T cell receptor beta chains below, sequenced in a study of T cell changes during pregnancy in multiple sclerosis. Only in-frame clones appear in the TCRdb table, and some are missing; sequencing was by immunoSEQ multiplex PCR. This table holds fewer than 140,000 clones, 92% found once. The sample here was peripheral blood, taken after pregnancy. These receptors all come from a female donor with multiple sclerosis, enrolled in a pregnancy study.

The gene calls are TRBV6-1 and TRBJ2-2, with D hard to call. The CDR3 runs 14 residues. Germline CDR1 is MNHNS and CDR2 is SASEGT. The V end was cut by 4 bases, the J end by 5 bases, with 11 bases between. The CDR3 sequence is CASSVPGNTGELFF. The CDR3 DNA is TGTGCCAGCAGTGTCCCAGGAAATACCGGGGAGCTGTTTTTT.

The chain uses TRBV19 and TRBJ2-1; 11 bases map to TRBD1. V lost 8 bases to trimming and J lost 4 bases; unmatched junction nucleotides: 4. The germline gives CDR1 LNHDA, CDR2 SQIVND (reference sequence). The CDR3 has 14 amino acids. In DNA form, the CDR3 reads TGTGCCAGTTCCGGGACAGGGGGGTACAATGAGCAGTTCTTC. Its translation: CASSGTGGYNEQFF.

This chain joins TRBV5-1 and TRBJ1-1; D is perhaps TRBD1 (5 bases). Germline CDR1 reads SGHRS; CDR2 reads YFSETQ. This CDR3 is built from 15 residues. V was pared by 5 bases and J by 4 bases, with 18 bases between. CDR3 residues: CASREFRGDATEAFF. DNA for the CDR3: TGCGCCAGCAGGGAATTCCGGGGGGACGCCACTGAAGCTTTCTTT. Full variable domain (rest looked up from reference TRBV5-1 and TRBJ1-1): KAGVTQTPRYLIKTRGQQVTLSCSPISGHRSVSWYQQTPGQGLQFLFEYFSETQRNKGNFPGRFSGRQFSNSRSEMNVSTLELGDSALYLCASREFRGDATEAFFGQGTRLTVV.

As DNA, the CDR3 is TGTGCCAGCACCAGGCGCTATGAAGCTTTCTTT. Its translation: CASTRRYEAFF. The chain has TRBV28 and TRBJ1-1; no firm D call. The ends were cut back, 7 bases at V and 7 bases at J, with 10 bases in the middle. Germline V gene sequence: CDR1 MDHEN, CDR2 SYDVKM. CDR3 length: 11 amino acids.

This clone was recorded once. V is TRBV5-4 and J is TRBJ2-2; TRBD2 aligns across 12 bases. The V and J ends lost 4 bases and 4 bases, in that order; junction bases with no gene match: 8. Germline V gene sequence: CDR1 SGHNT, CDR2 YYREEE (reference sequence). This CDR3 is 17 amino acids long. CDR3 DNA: TGTGCCAGCAGCAGTAGACTAGCGGGAGATCGCACCGGGGAGCTGTTTTTT. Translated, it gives CASSSRLAGDRTGELFF. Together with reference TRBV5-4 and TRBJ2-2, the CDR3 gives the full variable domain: ETGVTQSPTHLIKTRGQQVTLRCSSQSGHNTVSWYQQALGQGPQFIFQYYREEENGRGNFPPRFSGLQFPNYSSELNVNALELDDSALYLCASSSRLAGDRTGELFFGEGSRLTVL.

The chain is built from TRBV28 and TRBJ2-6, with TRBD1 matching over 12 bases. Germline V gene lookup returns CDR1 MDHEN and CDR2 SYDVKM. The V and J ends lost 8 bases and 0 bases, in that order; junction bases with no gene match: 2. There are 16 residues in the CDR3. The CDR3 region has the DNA TGTGCCAGCGGGACAGGGGGCGTCTCTGGGGCCAACGTCCTGACTTTC. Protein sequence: CASGTGGVSGANVLTF.

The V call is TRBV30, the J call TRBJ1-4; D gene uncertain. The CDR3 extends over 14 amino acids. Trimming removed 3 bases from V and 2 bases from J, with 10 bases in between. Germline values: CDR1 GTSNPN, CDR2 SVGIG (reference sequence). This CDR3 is CAWRGGGTNEKLFF. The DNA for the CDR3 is TGTGCCTGGAGGGGCGGAGGCACTAATGAAAAACTGTTTTTT.

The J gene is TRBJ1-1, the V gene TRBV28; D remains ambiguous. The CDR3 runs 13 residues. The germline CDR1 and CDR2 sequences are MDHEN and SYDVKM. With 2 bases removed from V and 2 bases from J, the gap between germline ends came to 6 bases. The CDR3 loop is CASSLGLNTEAFF. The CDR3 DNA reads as TGTGCCAGCAGTTTAGGACTTAACACTGAAGCTTTCTTT.

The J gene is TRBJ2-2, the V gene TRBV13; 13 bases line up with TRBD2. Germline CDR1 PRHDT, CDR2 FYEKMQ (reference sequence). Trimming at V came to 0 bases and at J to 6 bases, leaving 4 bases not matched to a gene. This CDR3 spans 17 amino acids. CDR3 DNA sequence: TGTGCCAGCAGCTTAGGCGGGACTAGCGGGATCCCCGGGGAGCTGTTTTTT. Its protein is CASSLGGTSGIPGELFF.

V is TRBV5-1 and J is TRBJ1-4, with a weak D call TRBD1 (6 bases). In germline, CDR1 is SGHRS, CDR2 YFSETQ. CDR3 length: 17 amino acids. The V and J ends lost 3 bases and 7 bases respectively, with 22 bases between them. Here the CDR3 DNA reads TGCGCCAGCAGCTCGCAGGGAGGCGGGGGCGCGGGTGAAAAACTGTTTTTT. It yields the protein CASSSQGGGGAGEKLFF. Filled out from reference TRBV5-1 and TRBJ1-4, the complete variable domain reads KAGVTQTPRYLIKTRGQQVTLSCSPISGHRSVSWYQQTPGQGLQFLFEYFSETQRNKGNFPGRFSGRQFSNSRSEMNVSTLELGDSALYLCASSSQGGGGAGEKLFFGSGTQLSVL.

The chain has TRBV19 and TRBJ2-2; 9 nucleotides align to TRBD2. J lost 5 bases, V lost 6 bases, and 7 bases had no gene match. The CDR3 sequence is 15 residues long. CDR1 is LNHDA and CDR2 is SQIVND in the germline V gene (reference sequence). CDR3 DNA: TGTGCCAGTAGGTATAGCGGGAGTAAGACCGGGGAGCTGTTTTTT. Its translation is CASRYSGSKTGELFF. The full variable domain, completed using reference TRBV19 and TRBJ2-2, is DGGITQSPKYLFRKEGQNVTLSCEQNLNHDAMYWYRQDPGQGLRLIYYSQIVNDFQKGDIAEGYSVSREKKESFPLTVTSAQKNPTAFYLCASRYSGSKTGELFFGEGSRLTVL.

This CDR3 is CASSIGQGVQPQHF. CDR3 bases: TGTGCCAGTAGTATAGGACAGGGCGTCCAGCCCCAGCATTTT. This sequence joins TRBV19 and TRBJ1-5, with 7 bases matching TRBD1. The CDR3 extends over 14 amino acids. The junction had 4 bases not matched to a gene; V was cut back by 1 base and J by 7 bases. Germline-derived CDR1 and CDR2 are LNHDA and SQIVND (reference sequence).

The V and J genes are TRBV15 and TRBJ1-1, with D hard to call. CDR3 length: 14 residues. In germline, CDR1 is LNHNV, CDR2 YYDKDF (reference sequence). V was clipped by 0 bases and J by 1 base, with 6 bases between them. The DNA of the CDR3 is TGTGCCACCAGCAGAGAGAACAGGAACACTGAAGCTTTCTTT. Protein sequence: CATSRENRNTEAFF.

The DNA for the CDR3 is TGTGCCAGTAGTGATAGGGGGCTCATCTATGGCTACACCTTC. Protein: CASSDRGLIYGYTF. The V and J genes are TRBV19 and TRBJ1-2; 7 bases line up with TRBD1. J lost 4 bases, V lost 5 bases, and 7 bases had no gene match. CDR1 is LNHDA, CDR2 SQIVND, per germline (reference sequence). The CDR3 runs 14 residues.

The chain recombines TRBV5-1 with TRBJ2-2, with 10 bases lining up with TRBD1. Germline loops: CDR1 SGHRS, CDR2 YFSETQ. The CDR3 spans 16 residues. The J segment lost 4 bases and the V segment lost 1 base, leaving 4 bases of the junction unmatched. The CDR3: CASSLMGQGSTGELFF. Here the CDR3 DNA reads TGCGCCAGCAGCTTGATGGGACAGGGGAGCACCGGGGAGCTGTTTTTT.

Written as DNA, the CDR3 is TGTGCCAGCAGCGCCCACGGGACTGCTGAAGCTTTCTTT. Its translation: CASSAHGTAEAFF. The chain has TRBV7-8 and TRBJ1-1; tentatively, D is TRBD1 (5 bases). V was clipped by 5 bases and J by 6 bases, with 13 bases between them. Germline CDR1 is SGHVS and CDR2 is FQNEAQ. This CDR3 has 13 amino acids.

The chain's CDR3 is CASSALHLDYGYTF. CDR3 nucleotides: TGTGCCAGCAGCGCACTCCACCTAGATTATGGCTACACCTTC. The rearrangement joins TRBV9 to TRBJ1-2; D unresolved. The CDR3 has 14 amino acids. Germline values: CDR1 SGDLS, CDR2 YYNGEE. V was cut by 3 bases and J by 5 bases, with 14 bases left in between.

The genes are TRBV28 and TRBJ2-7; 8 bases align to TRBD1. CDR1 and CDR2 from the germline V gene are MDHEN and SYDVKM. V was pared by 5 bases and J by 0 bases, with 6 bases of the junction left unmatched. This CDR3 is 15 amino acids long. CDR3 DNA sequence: TGTGCCAGCAGTACAAGGGACAGGTACTCCTACGAGCAGTACTTC. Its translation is CASSTRDRYSYEQYF. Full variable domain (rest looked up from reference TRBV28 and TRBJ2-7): DVKVTQSSRYLVKRTGEKVFLECVQDMDHENMFWYRQDPGLGLRLIYFSYDVKMKEKGDIPEGYSVSREKKERFSLILESASTNQTSMYLCASSTRDRYSYEQYFGPGTRLTVT.

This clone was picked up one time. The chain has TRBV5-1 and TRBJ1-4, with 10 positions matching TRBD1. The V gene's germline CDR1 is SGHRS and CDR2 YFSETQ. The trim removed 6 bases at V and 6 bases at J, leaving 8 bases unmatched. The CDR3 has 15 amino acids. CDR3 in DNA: TGCGCCAGCACCCCGACCGGGACAGGGGATGAAAAACTGTTTTTT. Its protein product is CASTPTGTGDEKLFF. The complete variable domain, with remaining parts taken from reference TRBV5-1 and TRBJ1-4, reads KAGVTQTPRYLIKTRGQQVTLSCSPISGHRSVSWYQQTPGQGLQFLFEYFSETQRNKGNFPGRFSGRQFSNSRSEMNVSTLELGDSALYLCASTPTGTGDEKLFFGSGTQLSVL.

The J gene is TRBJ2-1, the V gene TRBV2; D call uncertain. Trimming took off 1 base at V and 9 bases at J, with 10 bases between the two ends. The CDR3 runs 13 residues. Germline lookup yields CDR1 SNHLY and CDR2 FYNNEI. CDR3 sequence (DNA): TGTGCCAGCAGTGAAGGAGGTCAGACTGAGCAGTTCTTC. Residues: CASSEGGQTEQFF.

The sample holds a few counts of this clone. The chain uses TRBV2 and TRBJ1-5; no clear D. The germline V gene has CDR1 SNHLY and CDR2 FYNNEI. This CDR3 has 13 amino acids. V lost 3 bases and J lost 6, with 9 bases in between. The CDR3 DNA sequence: TGTGCCAGCAGTGACTTCAGAAGTCAGCCCCAGCATTTT. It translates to CASSDFRSQPQHF.

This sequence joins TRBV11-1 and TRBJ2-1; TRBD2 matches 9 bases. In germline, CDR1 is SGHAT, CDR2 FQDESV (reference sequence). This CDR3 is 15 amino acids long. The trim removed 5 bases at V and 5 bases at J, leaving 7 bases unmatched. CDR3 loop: CASSVTSGYHNEQFF. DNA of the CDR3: TGTGCCAGCAGCGTTACTAGCGGGTACCACAATGAGCAGTTCTTC.

CDR3 bases: TGCGCCAGCGGCGAGCGGGGACCCTACGAGCAGTACTTC. Translated: CASGERGPYEQYF. The chain couples TRBV10-2 to TRBJ2-7, with 7 bases fitting TRBD2. Germline assignment: CDR1 WSHSY and CDR2 SAAADI. The CDR3 totals 13 residues. The junction had 6 bases not matched to a gene; V was cut back by 8 bases and J by 2 bases.

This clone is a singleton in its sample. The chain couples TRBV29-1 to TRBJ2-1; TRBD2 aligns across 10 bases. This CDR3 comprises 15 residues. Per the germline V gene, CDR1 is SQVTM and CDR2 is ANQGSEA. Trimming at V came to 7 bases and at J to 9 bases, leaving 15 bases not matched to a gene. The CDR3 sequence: CSAQLAGSTEGEQFF. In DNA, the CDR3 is TGCAGCGCTCAACTAGCGGGATCAACCGAGGGTGAGCAGTTCTTC.

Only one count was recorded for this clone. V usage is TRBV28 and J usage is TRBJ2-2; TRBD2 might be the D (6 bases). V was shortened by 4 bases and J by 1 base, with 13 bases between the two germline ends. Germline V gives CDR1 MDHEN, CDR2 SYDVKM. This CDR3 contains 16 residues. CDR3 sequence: CASSSRREVNTGELFF. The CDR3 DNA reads TGTGCCAGCAGTTCCCGGAGGGAAGTGAACACCGGGGAGCTGTTTTTT. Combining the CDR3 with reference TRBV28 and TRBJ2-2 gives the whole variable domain DVKVTQSSRYLVKRTGEKVFLECVQDMDHENMFWYRQDPGLGLRLIYFSYDVKMKEKGDIPEGYSVSREKKERFSLILESASTNQTSMYLCASSSRREVNTGELFFGEGSRLTVL.

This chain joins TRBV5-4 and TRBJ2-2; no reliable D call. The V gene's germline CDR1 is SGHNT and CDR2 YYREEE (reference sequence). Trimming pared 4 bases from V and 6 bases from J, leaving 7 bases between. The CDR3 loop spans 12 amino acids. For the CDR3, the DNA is TGTGCCAGCAGCCAAAATGCCGGGGAGCTGTTTTTT. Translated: CASSQNAGELFF.

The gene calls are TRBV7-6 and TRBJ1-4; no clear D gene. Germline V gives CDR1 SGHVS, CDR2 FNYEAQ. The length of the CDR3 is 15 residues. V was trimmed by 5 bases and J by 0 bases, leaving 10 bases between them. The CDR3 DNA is TGTGCCAGCAGCCCCGAGTCTGCAACTAATGAAAAACTGTTTTTT. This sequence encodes CASSPESATNEKLFF. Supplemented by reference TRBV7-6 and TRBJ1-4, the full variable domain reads GAGVSQSPRYKVTKRGQDVALRCDPISGHVSLYWYRQALGQGPEFLTYFNYEAQQDKSGLPNDRFSAERPEGSISTLTIQRTEQRDSAMYRCASSPESATNEKLFFGSGTQLSVL.